The rows below give T cell receptor beta chains drawn from one sample of a study of identical twins. TCRdb ran MiXCR on the 5' RACE reads and lists one entry per CDR3 protein. This table holds roughly 290,000 distinct CDR3 sequences, about 8.9% found once. This sample was shared with a second study, whose subject was yellow fever vaccine responses in identical twins.

Source material: memory (CD45RO+) T cells sorted from blood. These receptors were collected from a young woman in good health. CDR3s include the opening cysteine and the closing phenylalanine or tryptophan. A D gene is named only where the DNA matches it firmly. Clone size is stated in some rows and not others, as once, few, many or a class when expanded.

abundance,v_gene,d_gene,j_gene,CDR3aa,CDR3nt
few,TRBV2,TRBD2,TRBJ2-5,CASSPGTSGGRETQYF,TGTGCCAGCAGTCCCGGGACTAGCGGGGGAAGGGAGACCCAGTACTTC
few,TRBV10-3,NA,TRBJ2-2,CAISDQGSGELFF,TGTGCCATCAGTGATCAGGGCTCCGGGGAGCTGTTTTTT
NA,TRBV10-3,NA,TRBJ2-1,CAIGQNNEQFF,TGTGCCATCGGGCAGAACAATGAGCAGTTCTTC
many,TRBV6-2/TRBV6-3,TRBD2,TRBJ2-1,CASSSPSGSYNEQFF,TGTGCCAGCAGTTCCCCTAGCGGCTCCTACAATGAGCAGTTCTTC
NA,TRBV5-1,NA,TRBJ2-5,CASSLARAEETQYF,TGCGCCAGCAGTCTAGCGAGGGCCGAAGAGACCCAGTACTTC
NA,TRBV13,NA,TRBJ2-1,CASRGRNRRYNEQFF,TGTGCCAGCAGAGGGCGGAATAGAAGGTACAATGAGCAGTTCTTC
NA,TRBV20-1,TRBD2,TRBJ2-5,CSAPGTGLADKQETQYF,TGCAGTGCTCCCGGAACCGGACTAGCGGACAAACAAGAGACCCAGTACTTC
few,TRBV20-1,NA,TRBJ2-2,CSASLQIGDTGELFF,TGCAGTGCTAGTTTGCAGATAGGGGACACCGGGGAGCTGTTTTTT
few,TRBV6-5,TRBD2,TRBJ2-5,CASSLGQVAGGAETQYF,TGTGCCAGCAGTTTAGGGCAGGTGGCGGGAGGGGCCGAGACCCAGTACTTC
few,TRBV7-9,TRBD1,TRBJ1-3,CASSPQGAAGNTIYF,TGTGCCAGCAGCCCGCAGGGGGCGGCAGGAAACACCATATATTTT
NA,TRBV3-1,NA,TRBJ1-5,CASSQGTVSNQPQHF,TGTGCCAGCAGCCAAGGGACAGTTAGCAATCAGCCCCAGCATTTT
few,TRBV9,NA,TRBJ2-7,CASSVDQGSRGEQYF,TGTGCCAGCAGCGTAGATCAGGGTTCACGGGGCGAGCAGTACTTC
NA,TRBV5-1,NA,TRBJ1-1,CASSWGTTLGNTEAFF,TGCGCCAGCAGCTGGGGGACGACCCTGGGGAACACTGAAGCTTTCTTT
NA,TRBV2,NA,TRBJ1-2,CASSELSPLVGYTF,TGTGCCAGCAGTGAACTATCTCCCCTGGTGGGCTACACCTTC
many,TRBV29-1,NA,TRBJ2-2,CSVEGMVSGELFF,TGCAGCGTTGAAGGAATGGTTTCCGGGGAGCTGTTTTTT
many,TRBV4-2,TRBD2,TRBJ2-7,CASSGRTSGATYEQYF,TGTGCCAGCAGCGGACGGACTAGCGGGGCGACCTACGAGCAGTACTTC
many,TRBV5-1,TRBD2,TRBJ2-1,CASSSGLAGAWYVNEQFF,TGCGCCAGCAGCTCCGGACTAGCGGGAGCCTGGTATGTAAATGAGCAGTTCTTC
few,TRBV7-8,NA,TRBJ2-2,CATGELFF,TGTGCCACCGGGGAGCTGTTTTTT
few,TRBV20-1,TRBD1,TRBJ2-1,CSATRGDRVKNEQFF,TGCAGTGCTACGAGGGGGGACAGGGTAAAGAATGAGCAGTTCTTC
NA,TRBV15,TRBD2,TRBJ2-3,CATSRSLLAGSTDTQYF,TGTGCCACCAGCAGATCGTTACTAGCGGGGAGCACAGATACGCAGTATTTT
few,TRBV11-2,NA,TRBJ1-2,CASRMTGVLNYGYTF,TGTGCCAGCAGGATGACAGGAGTCCTTAACTATGGCTACACCTTC
NA,TRBV12-3/TRBV12-4,TRBD1,TRBJ2-7,CASSLETGGRSYEQYF,TGTGCCAGCAGTTTGGAGACAGGGGGCCGCTCCTACGAGCAGTACTTC
few,TRBV9,NA,TRBJ1-3,CASSVVGSSGNTIYF,TGTGCCAGCAGCGTAGTCGGGAGCTCTGGAAACACCATATATTTT
many,TRBV4-1,NA,TRBJ1-2,CASSQEDSLTYNYGYTF,TGCGCCAGCAGCCAAGAGGACTCCCTCACGTACAACTATGGCTACACCTTC
many,TRBV12-3/TRBV12-4,NA,TRBJ1-1,CASRRGRTEAFF,TGTGCCAGCAGAAGGGGACGCACTGAAGCTTTCTTT
NA,TRBV15,NA,TRBJ1-2,CATSPFGLYGYTF,TGTGCCACCAGCCCTTTCGGACTCTATGGCTACACCTTC
NA,TRBV14,NA,TRBJ1-1,CASSEMGALNTEAFF,TGTGCCAGCAGTGAGATGGGGGCTCTGAACACTGAAGCTTTCTTT
NA,TRBV3-1,NA,TRBJ1-5,CASSQEGFSNQPQHF,TGTGCCAGCAGCCAAGAAGGGTTTAGCAATCAGCCCCAGCATTTT
few,TRBV20-1,TRBD2,TRBJ2-5,CSATRLAGGPGETQYF,TGCAGTGCTACCCGACTAGCGGGAGGGCCTGGGGAGACCCAGTACTTC